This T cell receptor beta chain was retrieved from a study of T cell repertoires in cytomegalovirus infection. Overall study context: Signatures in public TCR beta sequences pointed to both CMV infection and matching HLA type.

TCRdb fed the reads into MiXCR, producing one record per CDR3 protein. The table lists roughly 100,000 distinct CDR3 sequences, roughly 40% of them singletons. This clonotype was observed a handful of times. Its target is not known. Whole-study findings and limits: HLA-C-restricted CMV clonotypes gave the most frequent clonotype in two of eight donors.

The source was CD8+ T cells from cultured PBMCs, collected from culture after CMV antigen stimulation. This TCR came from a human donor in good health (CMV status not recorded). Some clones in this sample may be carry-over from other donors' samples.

The CDR3 sequence is CASSLSGGFVTDTQYF. The CDR3 DNA sequence: TGTGCCAGCAGTTTGAGCGGGGGGTTCGTCACAGATACGCAGTATTTT. The chain couples TRBV28 to TRBJ2-3; 9 nucleotides agree with TRBD2. The V gene end was trimmed by 3 bases and the J gene end by 2 bases; junction bases not matched to a gene: 6. The CDR3 loop spans 16 amino acids. Germline CDR1 and CDR2: MDHEN and SYDVKM.